One and the same sample provided the 19 T cell receptor beta chains below, sequenced in a study of relationships among human T cell subsets. TCR alpha and beta CDR3s were amplified from mRNA by semiquantitative ARM-PCR. Tagged nested gene-specific primers were used first, then communal superprimers amplified exponentially. TCRdb reprocessed the multiplex PCR reads with MiXCR, giving one entry per CDR3 protein. Of some 14,000 distinct CDR3 sequences in the sample, 50% to 75% were seen once. CD4+ cells were positively selected first, then anti-CD25 beads isolated CD4+CD25+ regulatory T cells. Material for sequencing was Tregs sorted from blood. The receptors were sampled from a man aged 40-49 years in good health.

This clonotype was recorded a few times. The gene calls are TRBV2 and TRBJ2-7; 9 bases align to TRBD1. In germline, CDR1 is SNHLY, CDR2 FYNNEI. The CDR3 contains 13 residues. The trim removed 6 bases at V and 2 bases at J, leaving 2 bases unmatched. CDR3 protein: CASRGQGPYEQYF. The CDR3 coding sequence is TGTGCCAGCAGGGGACAGGGCCCCTACGAGCAGTACTTC.

This clonotype was seen a few times. The V gene is TRBV7-9, the J gene TRBJ2-5; no definite D call. The CDR3 spans 13 residues. Per the germline V gene, CDR1 is SEHNR and CDR2 is FQNEAQ (reference sequence). V dropped 2 bases and J dropped 3 bases, with 7 bases sitting between them. CDR3 protein: CASSLSPEETQYF. The CDR3, as DNA: TGTGCCAGCAGCTTATCCCCTGAAGAGACCCAGTACTTC.

This chain links TRBV2 with TRBJ2-1, with 11 bases matching TRBD1. The CDR3 totals 16 residues. CDR1 and CDR2 (germline): SNHLY, FYNNEI. After removal of 1 base from V and 7 bases from J, the junction contained 6 bases not matched to a gene. This CDR3 is CASSEVDRGRPNEQFF. CDR3 in DNA: TGTGCCAGCAGTGAAGTGGACAGGGGGCGCCCAAATGAGCAGTTCTTC.

The CDR3 DNA is TGTGCCAGCTCGTCGGACAGGGGGCCACCCCAGCATTTT. Protein: CASSSDRGPPQHF. The chain uses TRBV6-5 and TRBJ1-5; TRBD1 matches 11 bases. The CDR3 runs to 13 residues. Losses at the gene ends were 8 bases for V and 10 bases for J; bases not matched to a gene: 7. Germline lookup yields CDR1 MNHEY and CDR2 SVGAGI.

Turning to this clonotype: This may stem from a read error, because a much larger clone lies one nucleotide away. The chain carries TRBV10-3 and TRBJ2-1; the D is unclear. V lost 8 bases and J 6 bases, leaving 8 bases between the germline ends. Looked up from germline, CDR1 is ENHRY and CDR2 is SYGVKD. The CDR3 spans 11 residues. CDR3 coding DNA: TGTGCCATCTGCAACAGCAATGAGCAGTTCTTC. This gives the protein CAICNSNEQFF.

Relative to its sample, this clonotype is large. The gene calls are TRBV7-8 and TRBJ2-1, with 14 bases fitting TRBD2. Trimming at V came to 5 bases and at J to 1 base, leaving 1 base not matched to a gene. Germline-derived CDR1 and CDR2 are SGHVS and FQNEAQ. The CDR3 is 16 residues long. CDR3: CASSRTSGRSYNEQFF. DNA of the CDR3: TGTGCCAGCAGCCGGACTAGCGGGAGGTCCTACAATGAGCAGTTCTTC.

The sample holds a few counts of this clonotype. This chain uses TRBV27 with TRBJ1-4, with a possible D match to TRBD1 (6 bases). The CDR3 loop spans 16 amino acids. With 8 bases removed from V and 9 bases from J, the gap between germline ends came to 25 bases. Germline V lookup: CDR1 MNHEY, CDR2 SMNVEV (reference sequence). This CDR3 is CASALRATGGAQKLFF. CDR3 nucleotides: TGTGCCAGCGCTCTCCGGGCGACAGGAGGAGCACAAAAACTGTTTTTT.

The chain employs TRBV7-8 and TRBJ2-5; 12 nucleotides line up with TRBD2. Germline CDR1 reads SGHVS; CDR2 reads FQNEAQ. CDR3 length equals 16 residues. The V and J ends lost 4 bases and 1 base, in that order; junction bases with no gene match: 4. In nucleotides, the CDR3 is TGTGCCAGCAGCTGGCTACTAGCGGGGGGCCAAGAGACCCAGTACTTC. Residues: CASSWLLAGGQETQYF.

J is TRBJ2-1 and V is TRBV29-1; no clear D. The germline V gene encodes CDR1 SQVTM and CDR2 ANQGSEA. The CDR3 is made up of 12 amino acids. Trimming stripped 7 bases from V and 0 bases from J, with 7 bases between. CDR3 coding DNA: TGCAGCGGCCAGGCCTCCTACAATGAGCAGTTCTTC. This translates into CSGQASYNEQFF.

In its sample, this clonotype was seen a few times. This chain uses TRBV12-3 or TRBV12-4 with TRBJ1-2; tentatively, D is TRBD1 (6 bases). The CDR3 runs 15 residues. V was pared by 2 bases and J by 5 bases, with 15 bases between. The CDR3 region is CASSLTLGQGYGYTF. The DNA for the CDR3 is TGTGCCAGCAGTTTAACGTTGGGGCAGGGGTATGGCTACACCTTC.

CDR3 amino acids: CASIRWGLAGSYEQYF. CDR3 DNA: TGTGCCAGCATTCGCTGGGGACTAGCGGGGTCCTACGAGCAGTACTTC. The chain has TRBV28 and TRBJ2-7; 13 nucleotides align to TRBD2. There are 16 residues in the CDR3. Germline V gene data show CDR1 as MDHEN and CDR2 as SYDVKM. Germline trimming cut 7 bases from V and 1 base from J; bases unmatched to any gene: 7.

The V call is TRBV6-1, the J call TRBJ1-2; 12 positions match TRBD1. The V and J ends lost 5 bases and 6 bases, in that order; junction bases with no gene match: 13. Germline CDR1 and CDR2: MNHNS and SASEGT. The CDR3 consists of 17 residues. The CDR3 region is CASSTSGTGGGSNGYTF. CDR3 DNA: TGTGCCAGCAGTACTTCCGGGACAGGGGGCGGATCGAATGGCTACACCTTC.

This clonotype was seen only a few times. The chain is built from TRBV27 and TRBJ2-5; 13 bases are shared with TRBD2. Germline V gene sequence: CDR1 MNHEY, CDR2 SMNVEV (reference sequence). V dropped 4 bases and J dropped 7; count of bases not matched to a gene: 15. The length of the CDR3 is 18 residues. The DNA of the CDR3 is TGTGCCAGCAGTTGGATTACTAGCGGGAGGGCCTCACGCGGGACCCAGTACTTC. Its protein is CASSWITSGRASRGTQYF.

V is TRBV20-1 and J is TRBJ1-1, with D maybe TRBD1 (5 bases). Germline loops: CDR1 DFQATT, CDR2 SNEGSKA (reference sequence). V was shortened by 0 bases and J by 6 bases, with 26 bases between the two germline ends. This CDR3 has 18 residues. The CDR3 reads CSARDQGQGGKYLAEAFF. In nucleotides, the CDR3 is TGCAGTGCTAGAGATCAGGGCCAGGGCGGGAAGTATTTAGCTGAAGCTTTCTTT.

This rearrangement joins TRBV4-1 to TRBJ1-6; D is ambiguous. Germline V gene data show CDR1 as MGHRA and CDR2 as YSYEKL. The V gene lost 1 base and the J gene lost 0 bases, with 7 bases spanning the gap. This CDR3 has 16 amino acids. The CDR3 spells CASSQGQSSYNSPLHF. In DNA form, the CDR3 reads TGCGCCAGCAGCCAAGGTCAGAGCTCCTATAATTCACCCCTCCACTTT.

There are a few counts of this clonotype. The rearrangement uses TRBV7-9 and TRBJ1-1; D call uncertain. Trimming stripped 5 bases from V and 8 bases from J, with 15 bases between. This CDR3 has 13 residues. The germline V gene encodes CDR1 SEHNR and CDR2 FQNEAQ (reference sequence). The CDR3 nucleotides are TGTGCCAGCAGCACCCCGGACCCCCTCGAAGCTTTCTTT. This sequence encodes CASSTPDPLEAFF.

The chain is built from TRBV11-3 and TRBJ2-5; 10 nucleotides match TRBD2. Germline loops: CDR1 SGHNT, CDR2 YENEEA. The CDR3 has 17 residues. Losses at the gene ends were 5 bases for V and 4 bases for J; bases not matched to a gene: 13. CDR3 bases: TGTGCCAGCAGCCCCGGCCAGGCTAGCGGGAGAGGAGAGACCCAGTACTTC. Translated: CASSPGQASGRGETQYF.

The chain employs TRBV11-2 and TRBJ2-1; TRBD1 aligns across 7 bases. The CDR3 length is 16 residues. The ends lost 7 bases at V and 0 bases at J; junction bases unmatched: 9. Germline V gene sequence: CDR1 SGHAT, CDR2 FQNNGV. The CDR3 sequence: CASTPTGVSSYNEQFF. CDR3 nucleotides: TGTGCCAGCACCCCAACAGGGGTTAGCTCCTACAATGAGCAGTTCTTC.

This rearrangement joins TRBV28 to TRBJ2-1; D is unresolved. The CDR3 runs 11 residues. V dropped 11 bases and J dropped 3 bases, with 8 bases sitting between them. The germline V gene has CDR1 MDHEN and CDR2 SYDVKM. The CDR3 sequence is CAARSYNEQFF. In DNA form, the CDR3 reads TGTGCCGCAAGGAGCTACAATGAGCAGTTCTTC.